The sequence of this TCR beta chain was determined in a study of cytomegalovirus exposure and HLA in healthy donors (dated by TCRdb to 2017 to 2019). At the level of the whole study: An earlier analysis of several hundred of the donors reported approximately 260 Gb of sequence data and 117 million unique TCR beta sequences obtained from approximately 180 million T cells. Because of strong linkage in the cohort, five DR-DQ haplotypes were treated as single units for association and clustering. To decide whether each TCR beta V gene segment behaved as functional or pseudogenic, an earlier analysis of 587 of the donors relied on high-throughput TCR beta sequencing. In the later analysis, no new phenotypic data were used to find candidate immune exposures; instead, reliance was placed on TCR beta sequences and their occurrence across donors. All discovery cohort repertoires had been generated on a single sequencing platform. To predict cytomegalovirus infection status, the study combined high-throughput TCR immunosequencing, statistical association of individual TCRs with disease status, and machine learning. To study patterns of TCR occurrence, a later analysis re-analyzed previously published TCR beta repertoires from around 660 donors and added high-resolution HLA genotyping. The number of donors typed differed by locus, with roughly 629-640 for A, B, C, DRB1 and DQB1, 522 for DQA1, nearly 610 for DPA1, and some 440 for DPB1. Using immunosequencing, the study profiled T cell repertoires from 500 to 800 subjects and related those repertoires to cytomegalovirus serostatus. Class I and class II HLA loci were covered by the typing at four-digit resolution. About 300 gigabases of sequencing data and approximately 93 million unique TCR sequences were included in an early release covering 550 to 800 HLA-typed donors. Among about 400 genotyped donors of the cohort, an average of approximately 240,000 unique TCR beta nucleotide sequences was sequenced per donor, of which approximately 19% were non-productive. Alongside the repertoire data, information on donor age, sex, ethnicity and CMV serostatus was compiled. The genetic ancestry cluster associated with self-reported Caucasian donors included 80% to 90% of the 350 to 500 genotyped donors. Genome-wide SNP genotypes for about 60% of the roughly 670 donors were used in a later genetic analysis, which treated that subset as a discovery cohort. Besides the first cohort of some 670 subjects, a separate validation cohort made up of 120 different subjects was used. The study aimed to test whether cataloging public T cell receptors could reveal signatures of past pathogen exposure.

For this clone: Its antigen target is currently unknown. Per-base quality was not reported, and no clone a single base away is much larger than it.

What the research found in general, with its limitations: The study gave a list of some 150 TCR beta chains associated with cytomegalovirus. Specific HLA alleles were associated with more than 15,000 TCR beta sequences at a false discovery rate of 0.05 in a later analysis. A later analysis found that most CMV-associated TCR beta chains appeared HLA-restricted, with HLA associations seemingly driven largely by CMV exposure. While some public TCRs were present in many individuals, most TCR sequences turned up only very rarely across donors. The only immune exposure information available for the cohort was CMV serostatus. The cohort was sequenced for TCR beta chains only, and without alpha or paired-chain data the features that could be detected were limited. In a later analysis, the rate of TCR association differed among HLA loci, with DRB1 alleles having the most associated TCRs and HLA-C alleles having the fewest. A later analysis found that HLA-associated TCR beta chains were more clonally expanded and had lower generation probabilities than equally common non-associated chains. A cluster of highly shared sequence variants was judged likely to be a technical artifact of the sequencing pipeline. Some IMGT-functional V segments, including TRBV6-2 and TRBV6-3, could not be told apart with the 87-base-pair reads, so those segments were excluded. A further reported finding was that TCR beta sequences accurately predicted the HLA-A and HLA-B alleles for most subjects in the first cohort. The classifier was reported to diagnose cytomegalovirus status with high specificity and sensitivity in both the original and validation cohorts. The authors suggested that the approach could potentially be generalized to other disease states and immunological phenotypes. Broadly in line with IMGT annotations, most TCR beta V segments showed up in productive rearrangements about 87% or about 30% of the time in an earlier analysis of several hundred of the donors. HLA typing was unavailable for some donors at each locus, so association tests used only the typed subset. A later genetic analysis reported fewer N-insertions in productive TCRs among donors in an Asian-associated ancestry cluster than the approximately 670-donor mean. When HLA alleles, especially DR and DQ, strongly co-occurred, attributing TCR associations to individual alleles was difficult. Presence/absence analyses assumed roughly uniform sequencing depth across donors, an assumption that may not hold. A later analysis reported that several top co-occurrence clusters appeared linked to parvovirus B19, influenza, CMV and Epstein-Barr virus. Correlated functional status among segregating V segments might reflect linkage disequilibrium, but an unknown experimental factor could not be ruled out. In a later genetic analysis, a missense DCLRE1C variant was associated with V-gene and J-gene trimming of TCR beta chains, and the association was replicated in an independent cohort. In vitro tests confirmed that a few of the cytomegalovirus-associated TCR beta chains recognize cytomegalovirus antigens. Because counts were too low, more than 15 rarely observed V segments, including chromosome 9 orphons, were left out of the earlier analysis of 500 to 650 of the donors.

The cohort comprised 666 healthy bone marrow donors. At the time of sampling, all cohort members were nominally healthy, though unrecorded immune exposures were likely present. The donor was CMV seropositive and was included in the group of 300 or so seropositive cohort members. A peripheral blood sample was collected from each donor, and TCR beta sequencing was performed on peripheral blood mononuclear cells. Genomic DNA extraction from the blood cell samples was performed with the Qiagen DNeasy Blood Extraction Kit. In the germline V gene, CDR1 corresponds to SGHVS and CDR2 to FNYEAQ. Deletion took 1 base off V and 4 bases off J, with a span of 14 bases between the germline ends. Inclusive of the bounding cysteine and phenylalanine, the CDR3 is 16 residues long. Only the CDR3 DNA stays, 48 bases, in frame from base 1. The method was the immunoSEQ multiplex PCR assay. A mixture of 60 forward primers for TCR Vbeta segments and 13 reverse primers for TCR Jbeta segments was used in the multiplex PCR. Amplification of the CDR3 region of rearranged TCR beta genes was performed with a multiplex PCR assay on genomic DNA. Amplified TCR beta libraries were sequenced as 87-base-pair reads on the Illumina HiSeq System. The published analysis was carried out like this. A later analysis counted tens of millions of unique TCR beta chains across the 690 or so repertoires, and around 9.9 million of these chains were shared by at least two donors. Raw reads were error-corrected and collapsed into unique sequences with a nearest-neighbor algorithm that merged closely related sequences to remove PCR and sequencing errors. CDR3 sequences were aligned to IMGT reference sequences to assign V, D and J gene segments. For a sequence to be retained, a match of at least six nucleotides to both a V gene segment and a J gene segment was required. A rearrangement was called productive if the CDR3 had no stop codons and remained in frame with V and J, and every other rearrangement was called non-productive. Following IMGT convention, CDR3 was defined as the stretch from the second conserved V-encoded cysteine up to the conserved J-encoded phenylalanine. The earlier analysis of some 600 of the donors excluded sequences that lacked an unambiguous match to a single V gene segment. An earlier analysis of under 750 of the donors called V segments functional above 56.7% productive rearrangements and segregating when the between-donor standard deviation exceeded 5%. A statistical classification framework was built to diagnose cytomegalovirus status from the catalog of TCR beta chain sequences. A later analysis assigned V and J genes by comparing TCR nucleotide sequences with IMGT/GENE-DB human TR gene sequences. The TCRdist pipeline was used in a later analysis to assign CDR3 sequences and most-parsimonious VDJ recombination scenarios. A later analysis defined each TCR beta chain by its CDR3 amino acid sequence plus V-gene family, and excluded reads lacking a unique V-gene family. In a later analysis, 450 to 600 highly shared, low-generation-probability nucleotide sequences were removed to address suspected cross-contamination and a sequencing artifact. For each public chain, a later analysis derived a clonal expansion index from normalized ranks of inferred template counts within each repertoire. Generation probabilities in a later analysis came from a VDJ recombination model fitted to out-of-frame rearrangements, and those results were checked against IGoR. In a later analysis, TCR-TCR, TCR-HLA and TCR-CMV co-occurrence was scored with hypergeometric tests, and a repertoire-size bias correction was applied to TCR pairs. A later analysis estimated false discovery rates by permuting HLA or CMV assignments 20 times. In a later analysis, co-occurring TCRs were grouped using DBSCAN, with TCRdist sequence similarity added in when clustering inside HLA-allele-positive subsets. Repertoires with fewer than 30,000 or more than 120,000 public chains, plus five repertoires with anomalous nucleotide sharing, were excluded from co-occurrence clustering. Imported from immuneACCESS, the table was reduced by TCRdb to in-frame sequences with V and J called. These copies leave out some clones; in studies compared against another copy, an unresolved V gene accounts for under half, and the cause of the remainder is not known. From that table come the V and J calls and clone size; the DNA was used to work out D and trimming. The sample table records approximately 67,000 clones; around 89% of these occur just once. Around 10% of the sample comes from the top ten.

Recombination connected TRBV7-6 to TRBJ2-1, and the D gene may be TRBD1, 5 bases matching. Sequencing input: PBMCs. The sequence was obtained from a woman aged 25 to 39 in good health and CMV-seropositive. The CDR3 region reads CASSLGGLTQYNEQFF. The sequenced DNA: TGTGCCAGCAGCTTAGGGGGCTTAACCCAATACAATGAGCAGTTCTTC.